A single sample is the source of the 25 T cell receptor beta chains below, sequenced in a study of CD8 T cells in Susac syndrome. RNA, at roughly 0.5 to 1 ug, was reverse transcribed with random hexamers. TCRdb itself ran the immunoSEQ multiplex PCR reads through MiXCR, one entry per CDR3 protein. The table includes fewer than 85,000 distinct CDR3 sequences, over 90% detected once. Input material: CD8+ T cells from PBMCs. All receptors come from a human donor with Susac syndrome.

The chain is built from TRBV4-2 and TRBJ2-5; possible D gene TRBD2, 6 bases. The CDR3 sequence is 17 residues long. V lost 0 bases to trimming and J lost 5 bases, with 19 bases between them. From germline, CDR1 is LGHNA and CDR2 YNFKEQ. The CDR3 loop is CASSQDPSSAFGETQYF. CDR3 DNA sequence: TGTGCCAGCAGCCAAGATCCGTCTAGCGCCTTTGGGGAGACCCAGTACTTC.

The chain is built from TRBV7-8 and TRBJ1-5, with a weak D call TRBD1 (5 bases). The ends were cut back, 2 bases at V and 0 bases at J, with 8 bases in the middle. Germline V gene sequence: CDR1 SGHVS, CDR2 FQNEAQ. The CDR3 runs to 15 residues. The CDR3 bases are TGTGCCAGCAGCTTATGGGGCAATAGCAATCAGCCCCAGCATTTT. It is translated as CASSLWGNSNQPQHF.

This chain uses TRBV7-6 with TRBJ1-1, with a weak D call TRBD1 (6 bases). Germline CDR1 and CDR2: SGHVS and FNYEAQ. V lost 1 base, J lost 1 base, and 7 bases lay in between. This CDR3 is built from 14 residues. CDR3 loop: CASSLGGPNTEAFF. In DNA, the CDR3 is TGTGCCAGCAGCTTAGGGGGGCCGAACACTGAAGCTTTCTTT.

The rearrangement joins TRBV28 to TRBJ2-5; TRBD2 matches 10 bases. This CDR3 is 14 amino acids long. V lost 4 bases to trimming and J lost 4 bases; unmatched junction nucleotides: 3. The germline gives CDR1 MDHEN, CDR2 SYDVKM. The CDR3 loop is CASSSRLAGETQYF. DNA for the CDR3: TGTGCCAGCAGTTCTCGACTAGCGGGAGAGACCCAGTACTTC.

This clonotype was found once. The chain recombines TRBV20-1 with TRBJ2-3; D is possibly TRBD2 (5 bases). Between the trimmed V and J ends, which lost 6 bases and 5 bases, there was a span of 18 bases. Germline V lookup: CDR1 DFQATT, CDR2 SNEGSKA (reference sequence). The CDR3 runs 14 residues. CDR3 DNA: TGCAGTGCCTCGGAGACGGGGTACCAAGATACGCAGTATTTT. Protein sequence: CSASETGYQDTQYF.

This chain connects TRBV30 to TRBJ2-7; D may be TRBD2 (5 bases). CDR1 GTSNPN and CDR2 SVGIG come from the germline V gene (reference sequence). The CDR3 runs to 14 residues. Deletions cut 3 bases from V and 0 bases from J, with 12 bases between. CDR3 coding DNA: TGTGCCTGGAGGGGTAGCGAGTCCTCCTACGAGCAGTACTTC. Its protein product is CAWRGSESSYEQYF.

This chain links TRBV7-9 with TRBJ2-2, with no clear D. CDR1 and CDR2 from the germline V gene are SEHNR and FQNEAQ (reference sequence). The CDR3 runs to 14 residues. V was shortened by 1 base and J by 6 bases, with 9 bases between the two germline ends. Here the CDR3 reads CASSLDHGSGELFF. The CDR3 coding sequence is TGTGCCAGCAGCTTAGACCACGGGTCCGGGGAGCTGTTTTTT.

This chain links TRBV7-6 with TRBJ2-1, with a tentative D call TRBD1 (6 bases). The CDR3 runs 14 residues. Germline CDR1 reads SGHVS; CDR2 reads FNYEAQ. V lost 1 base to trimming and J lost 6 bases, with 10 bases between them. The CDR3 nucleotides read TGTGCCAGCAGCTTAGTGTTGACAGGCAATGAGCAGTTCTTC. Amino acids: CASSLVLTGNEQFF. The full variable domain, its missing parts supplied by reference TRBV7-6 and TRBJ2-1, is GAGVSQSPRYKVTKRGQDVALRCDPISGHVSLYWYRQALGQGPEFLTYFNYEAQQDKSGLPNDRFSAERPEGSISTLTIQRTEQRDSAMYRCASSLVLTGNEQFFGPGTRLTVL.

The CDR3 DNA sequence: TGTGCCAGCAGCGTAGGAACCGATGGCTACACCTTC. Encoded protein: CASSVGTDGYTF. V gene TRBV9 combines with J gene TRBJ1-2, with unresolved D. CDR1 and CDR2 (germline): SGDLS, YYNGEE. V shed 0 bases and J shed 6 bases, with 6 bases lying between them. CDR3 length: 12 amino acids.

The chain employs TRBV6-5 and TRBJ2-5; either TRBD1 or TRBD2 may fit D (6 bases each). CDR1 and CDR2 (germline): MNHEY, SVGAGI. V lost 4 bases to trimming and J lost 9 bases, with 15 bases between them. The CDR3 loop spans 13 amino acids. CDR3 sequence reads: CASSLGGPRAQYF. DNA for the CDR3: TGTGCCAGCAGTTTGGGGGGCCCTCGTGCCCAGTACTTC.

This chain links TRBV20-1 with TRBJ1-1; D gene unclear. The CDR3 is 14 amino acids. Between the trimmed V and J ends, which lost 5 bases and 2 bases, there was a span of 15 bases. The V gene's germline CDR1 is DFQATT and CDR2 SNEGSKA (reference sequence). The CDR3: CSARRADTNTEAFF. DNA for the CDR3: TGCAGTGCTCGGAGAGCTGACACTAACACTGAAGCTTTCTTT.

The rearrangement links TRBV5-8 to TRBJ1-2, with TRBD1 as a possible D gene (6 bases). Germline V gene lookup returns CDR1 SGHTS and CDR2 YDEGEE. This CDR3 is 15 amino acids long. The V end lost 1 base, the J end lost 6 bases, and 16 bases lay between the germline ends. CDR3 amino acids: CASSLWDTGADGYTF. The CDR3 DNA sequence: TGTGCCAGCAGCTTGTGGGACACAGGAGCAGATGGCTACACCTTC.

The chain recombines TRBV11-2 with TRBJ2-2; D not resolved. The CDR3 runs 12 residues. Germline V gene sequence: CDR1 SGHAT, CDR2 FQNNGV. V lost 3 bases and J 7 bases, leaving 6 bases between the germline ends. CDR3 sequence: CASSFGDGELFF. The CDR3 bases are TGTGCCAGCAGCTTTGGGGACGGGGAGCTGTTTTTT.

V and J are TRBV29-1 and TRBJ1-1; D is uncertain. CDR1 and CDR2 from the germline V gene are SQVTM and ANQGSEA. This CDR3 has 13 amino acids. The V end was cut by 1 base, the J end by 4 bases, with 10 bases between. CDR3 nucleotide sequence: TGCAGCGTTGAAGTACCAGACATCACTGAAGCTTTCTTT. The encoded protein is CSVEVPDITEAFF.

V and J are TRBV3-1 and TRBJ2-5; D is unresolved. V was cut by 0 bases and J by 5 bases, with 1 base left in between. The germline gives CDR1 LGHDT, CDR2 YNNKEL (reference sequence). This CDR3 region has 11 residues. The CDR3 spells CASSQDETQYF. CDR3 coding DNA: TGTGCCAGCAGCCAAGATGAGACCCAGTACTTC.

The CDR3 here is CASSEGTSNLVEQFF. As DNA, the CDR3 is TGTGCCAGCAGCGAGGGGACTAGTAATTTAGTTGAGCAGTTCTTC. This rearrangement joins TRBV3-1 to TRBJ2-1; TRBD2 aligns across 8 bases. This CDR3 has 15 amino acids. The germline CDR1 and CDR2 sequences are LGHDT and YNNKEL (reference sequence). The junction had 12 bases not matched to a gene; V was cut back by 5 bases and J by 9 bases.

This chain uses TRBV2 with TRBJ2-7; D remains ambiguous. The V gene's germline CDR1 is SNHLY and CDR2 FYNNEI. Between the trimmed V and J ends, which lost 2 bases and 7 bases, there was a span of 6 bases. The CDR3 contains 11 residues. This CDR3 is CASSEMGEQYF. For the CDR3, the DNA is TGTGCCAGCAGTGAAATGGGGGAGCAGTACTTC.

The rearrangement uses TRBV5-1 and TRBJ2-2; 9 positions match TRBD1. CDR1 and CDR2 (germline): SGHRS, YFSETQ. The CDR3 runs to 17 residues. J lost 0 bases, V lost 6 bases, and 9 bases had no gene match. The CDR3 spells CASNSQGATPNTGELFF. The CDR3 coding sequence is TGCGCCAGCAACTCACAGGGGGCCACACCGAACACCGGGGAGCTGTTTTTT.

The chain uses TRBV9 and TRBJ2-3, with D hard to call. Germline CDR1 reads SGDLS; CDR2 reads YYNGEE. This CDR3 comprises 13 residues. The V gene lost 6 bases and the J gene lost 2 bases, with 10 bases spanning the gap. CDR3 sequence: CASKGGSTDTQYF. The CDR3 DNA is TGTGCCAGCAAGGGCGGTTCCACAGATACGCAGTATTTT. Filled out from reference TRBV9 and TRBJ2-3, the complete variable domain reads DSGVTQTPKHLITATGQRVTLRCSPRSGDLSVYWYQQSLDQGLQFLIQYYNGEERAKGNILERFSAQQFPDLHSELNLSSLELGDSALYFCASKGGSTDTQYFGPGTRLTVL.

The V gene is TRBV30, the J gene TRBJ2-2; TRBD2 might be the D (6 bases). V was clipped by 2 bases and J by 1 base, with 11 bases between them. This CDR3 comprises 15 residues. CDR1 GTSNPN and CDR2 SVGIG come from the germline V gene (reference sequence). CDR3 bases: TGTGCCTGGAGTCCCACGGGGGAGAACACCGGGGAGCTGTTTTTT. This translates into CAWSPTGENTGELFF.

The rearrangement joins TRBV30 to TRBJ1-1, with a weak D call TRBD1 (5 bases). Deletions cut 4 bases from V and 2 bases from J, with 14 bases between. Germline loops: CDR1 GTSNPN, CDR2 SVGIG (reference sequence). This CDR3 contains 14 residues. The CDR3 DNA is TGTGCCTGGACCACCCCAGGGACTAACACTGAAGCTTTCTTT. Translated, it gives CAWTTPGTNTEAFF.

The chain combines TRBV2 with TRBJ2-1; D is perhaps TRBD1 or TRBD2 (6 bases each). The CDR3 contains 14 residues. CDR1 is SNHLY, CDR2 FYNNEI, per germline. V was trimmed by 8 bases and J by 7 bases, leaving 18 bases between them. CDR3 amino acids: CASGGLADFNEQFF. The CDR3 DNA sequence: TGTGCCAGCGGGGGGCTAGCCGACTTTAATGAGCAGTTCTTC.

The genes are TRBV5-4 and TRBJ2-2; no clear D. The CDR3 runs 15 residues. Germline V gene data show CDR1 as SGHNT and CDR2 as YYREEE (reference sequence). The V gene lost 2 bases and the J gene lost 1 base, with 9 bases spanning the gap. The DNA for the CDR3 is TGTGCCAGCAGCTTAGATTCGGAGAACACCGGGGAGCTGTTTTTT. It codes for CASSLDSENTGELFF.

The rearrangement links TRBV9 to TRBJ1-2; D not resolved. Germline loops: CDR1 SGDLS, CDR2 YYNGEE. V shed 0 bases and J shed 8 bases, with 8 bases lying between them. The CDR3 runs to 12 residues. CDR3: CASSVGPGGYTF. The CDR3 bases are TGTGCCAGCAGCGTAGGCCCAGGAGGCTACACCTTC.

The rearrangement joins TRBV14 to TRBJ2-2; D gene unclear. The germline CDR1 and CDR2 sequences are SGHDN and FVKESK. The CDR3 covers 16 residues. V was pared by 4 bases and J by 4 bases, with 16 bases between. CDR3 sequence: CASSLEPAFFTGELFF. Written as DNA, the CDR3 is TGTGCCAGCAGCCTCGAACCGGCTTTCTTCACCGGGGAGCTGTTTTTT.